The entry below describes one T cell receptor beta chain. Germline V gene sequence: CDR1 DFQATT, CDR2 SNEGSKA (reference sequence). The CDR3 is made up of 14 amino acids. This sample was included in a study of T cells after yellow fever vaccination. Notes on the study in general: A minor fraction of clonotypes spanned both CD4 and CD8 compartments. Faster peaking, at day 5 versus 15, marked a secondary response that was weaker.

TCRdb re-derived calls from the 5' RACE reads in MiXCR, one entry per CDR3 protein. The table shows 25,000 to 35,000 distinct CDR3 sequences, with roughly 6.1% occurring only once. Sequenced here: PBMCs, either bulk or a sorted T-cell subset (CD4+, CD8+, memory, or dextramer-sorted; not recorded which), sampled on the day of the yellow fever booster vaccination. The chain combines TRBV20-1 with TRBJ1-2; perhaps TRBD1 as D (5 bases). The receptor's source is a young man who received the YFV17D yellow fever vaccine. CDR3 amino acids: CSAPRVEGLYGYTF. The DNA of the CDR3 is TGCAGCGCTCCCAGGGTTGAGGGTCTTTATGGCTACACCTTC.